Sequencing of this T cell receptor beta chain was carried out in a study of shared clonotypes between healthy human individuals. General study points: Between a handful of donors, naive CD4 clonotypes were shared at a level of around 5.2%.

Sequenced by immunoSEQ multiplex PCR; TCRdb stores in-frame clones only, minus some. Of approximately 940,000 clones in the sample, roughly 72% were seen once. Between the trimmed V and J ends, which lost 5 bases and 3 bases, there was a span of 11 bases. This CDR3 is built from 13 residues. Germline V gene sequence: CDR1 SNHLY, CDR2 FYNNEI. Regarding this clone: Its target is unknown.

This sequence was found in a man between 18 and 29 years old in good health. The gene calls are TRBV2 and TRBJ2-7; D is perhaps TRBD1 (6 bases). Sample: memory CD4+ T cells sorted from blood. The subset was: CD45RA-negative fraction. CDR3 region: CASSRQADYEQYF. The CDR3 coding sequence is TGTGCCAGCAGTCGACAGGCCGACTACGAGCAGTACTTC.